The 30 T cell receptor beta chains below all came from one sample that was sequenced in a study of T cells after yellow fever vaccination. TCRdb processed the 5' RACE reads anew with MiXCR; each CDR3 protein has one entry. The sample holds 150,000 to 200,000 distinct CDR3 sequences, about 11% seen once. Sequencing used CD8+ T cells sorted from PBMCs, obtained 15 days after the yellow fever booster vaccination. These receptors were taken from a man younger than 35 who received the YFV17D yellow fever vaccine.

The V call is TRBV9, the J call TRBJ1-2; D may be TRBD1 (6 bases). This CDR3 contains 14 residues. Per germline, CDR1 SGDLS and CDR2 YYNGEE. The germline V and J ends were trimmed by 4 bases and 4 bases, with 14 bases remaining between them. CDR3 protein: CASSTDSVTYGYTF. DNA for the CDR3: TGTGCCAGCAGCACGGACAGTGTCACCTATGGCTACACCTTC.

This clonotype has just a few counts. This chain links TRBV12-5 with TRBJ1-5; 7 bases map to TRBD1. J was trimmed by 7 bases and V by 1 base; bases with no gene match: 13. Germline V gene sequence: CDR1 LGHNT, CDR2 FRNRAP. CDR3 length: 17 residues. The CDR3 DNA sequence: TGTGCTAGTGGTTTGGGTGGAGCAGGGGGGTTGGAGCAGCCCCAGCATTTT. It is translated as CASGLGGAGGLEQPQHF.

This clonotype has just a few counts. This chain links TRBV6-5 with TRBJ2-7, with D tentatively TRBD1 (5 bases). The CDR3 runs to 15 residues. Germline CDR1 reads MNHEY; CDR2 reads SVGAGI. With 7 bases removed from V and 3 bases from J, the gap between germline ends came to 19 bases. CDR3 sequence (DNA): TGTGCCAGCATCAGGGAACAGAGTCCCAACTACGAGCAGTACGTC. Translated, it gives CASIREQSPNYEQYV.

Many counts were recorded for this clonotype. The rearrangement joins TRBV11-2 to TRBJ2-3, with 8 positions matching TRBD1. The CDR3 loop spans 16 amino acids. CDR1 and CDR2 (germline): SGHAT, FQNNGV. After removal of 3 bases from V and 2 bases from J, the junction contained 7 bases not matched to a gene. CDR3 residues: CASSLVQGAHTDTQYF. The CDR3 nucleotides are TGTGCCAGCAGCTTGGTCCAGGGGGCGCACACAGATACGCAGTATTTT.

The chain couples TRBV27 to TRBJ2-3; the match to TRBD2 covers 15 bases. The CDR3 consists of 19 residues. V gave up 4 bases and J gave up 0 bases; unmatched junction bases: 8. In germline, CDR1 is MNHEY, CDR2 SMNVEV (reference sequence). The CDR3 DNA reads TGTGCCAGCAGTTCCTCCGGGACTAGCGGGGGGACTAGCACAGATACGCAGTATTTT. Its translation: CASSSSGTSGGTSTDTQYF.

The chain is built from TRBV24-1 and TRBJ2-1; possibly TRBD1 for D (6 bases). V was trimmed by 5 bases and J by 7 bases, leaving 11 bases between them. Germline loops: CDR1 KGHDR, CDR2 SFDVKD. This CDR3 spans 13 amino acids. The CDR3 loop reads CATSARGGNEQFF. The CDR3 bases are TGTGCCACCAGTGCCAGGGGCGGGAATGAGCAGTTCTTC.

Ten or more counts support this clonotype. The V call is TRBV12-3 or TRBV12-4, the J call TRBJ1-2; 8 bases match TRBD1. After removal of 5 bases from V and 7 bases from J, the junction contained 12 bases not matched to a gene. The CDR3 contains 15 residues. The DNA for the CDR3 is TGTGCCAGCAGTCTACCCGGGACAGGAGGGTTTGGCTACACCTTC. It translates to CASSLPGTGGFGYTF.

The CDR3 DNA reads as TGTGCCATCAGTGAGTCGAAGGGGGTTCCGAAAGAGACCCAGTACTTC. This translates into CAISESKGVPKETQYF. V gene TRBV10-3 combines with J gene TRBJ2-5; D is possibly TRBD1 (6 bases). This CDR3 has 16 amino acids. From germline, CDR1 is ENHRY and CDR2 SYGVKD. Trimming shortened V by 0 bases and J by 3 bases, and 14 bases separated the two germline ends.

The gene calls are TRBV7-9 and TRBJ2-7; a weak D match, TRBD1 (6 bases). Germline CDR1 and CDR2: SEHNR and FQNEAQ (reference sequence). Trimming took off 5 bases at V and 5 bases at J, with 10 bases between the two ends. The CDR3 has 12 amino acids. The CDR3, as DNA: TGTGCCAGCAGCCCTAGGACAGACGAGCAGTACGTC. Translated, it gives CASSPRTDEQYV.

This clonotype occurred a few times. This chain connects TRBV20-1 to TRBJ1-1, with 7 nucleotides matching TRBD1. The trim removed 7 bases at V and 0 bases at J, leaving 8 bases unmatched. The CDR3 loop spans 14 amino acids. Germline CDR1 is DFQATT and CDR2 is SNEGSKA (reference sequence). The CDR3 reads CSVQTGTMNTEAFF. CDR3 nucleotide sequence: TGCAGTGTTCAGACAGGGACGATGAACACTGAAGCTTTCTTT.

This clonotype was observed at least ten times. The chain combines TRBV6-5 with TRBJ1-2, with TRBD1 identical over 10 bases. The V segment lost 6 bases and the J segment 4 bases; nucleotides outside the gene matches: 8. CDR1 MNHEY and CDR2 SVGAGI come from the germline V gene. The CDR3 length is 15 residues. Here the CDR3 reads CASSPRQGAFYGYTF. CDR3 in DNA: TGTGCCAGCAGCCCACGACAGGGGGCATTCTATGGCTACACCTTC.

This clonotype has just a few counts. The chain joins TRBV6-1 to TRBJ2-2; D gene uncertain. Germline loops: CDR1 MNHNS, CDR2 SASEGT. Trimming pared 1 base from V and 6 bases from J, leaving 3 bases between. The CDR3 sequence is 12 residues long. The CDR3 loop reads CASSEGSGELFF. CDR3 DNA: TGTGCCAGCAGTGAAGGTTCCGGGGAGCTGTTTTTT.

This clonotype appeared a few times. The rearrangement links TRBV11-2 to TRBJ2-3, with D perhaps matching TRBD2 (5 bases). Trimming shortened V by 2 bases and J by 3 bases, and 9 bases separated the two germline ends. The CDR3 has 14 amino acids. Germline CDR1 reads SGHAT; CDR2 reads FQNNGV. This CDR3 reads CASSLSLATDTQYF. Here the CDR3 DNA reads TGTGCCAGCAGCTTATCCTTAGCGACAGATACGCAGTATTTT.

The gene calls are TRBV7-2 and TRBJ2-3; the D gene is possibly TRBD2 (5 bases). The V gene lost 1 base and the J gene lost 2 bases, with 19 bases spanning the gap. Germline V lookup: CDR1 SGHTA, CDR2 FQGNSA. The CDR3 is made up of 18 amino acids. This chain's CDR3 is CASSLVIFQRIPTDTQYF. CDR3 nucleotide sequence: TGTGCCAGCAGCTTAGTCATTTTCCAGCGGATTCCCACAGATACGCAGTATTTT.

This clonotype was seen many times. The gene calls are TRBV5-6 and TRBJ2-1; TRBD2 matches at 9 bases. Trimming took 3 bases from V and 5 from J; bases not matched to a gene: 12. The CDR3 totals 17 residues. Germline V gene data show CDR1 as SGHDT and CDR2 as YYEEEE. The CDR3 DNA is TGTGCCAGCAGCTCTAACTTAGCGGGGGACCTCCACAATGAGCAGTTCTTC. It codes for CASSSNLAGDLHNEQFF.

The chain has TRBV6-2 or TRBV6-3 and TRBJ2-7; 8 bases are shared with TRBD2. V trimming: 3 bases; J trimming: 3 bases; junction bases outside the gene matches: 1. The CDR3 spans 13 residues. The germline gives CDR1 MNHEY, CDR2 SVGEGT. CDR3: CASSYREGYEQYV. The CDR3 DNA reads as TGTGCCAGCAGTTATCGGGAGGGCTACGAGCAGTACGTC.

The chain is built from TRBV9 and TRBJ1-1; TRBD1 aligns across 9 bases. The junction had 8 bases not matched to a gene; V was cut back by 0 bases and J by 2 bases. This CDR3 region has 17 residues. The V gene's germline CDR1 is SGDLS and CDR2 YYNGEE. The CDR3 loop reads CASSVAGTGMGNTEAFF. The CDR3 coding sequence is TGTGCCAGCAGCGTAGCTGGGACAGGGATGGGAAACACTGAAGCTTTCTTT. Full variable domain (outside the CDR3, taken from reference TRBV9 and TRBJ1-1): DSGVTQTPKHLITATGQRVTLRCSPRSGDLSVYWYQQSLDQGLQFLIQYYNGEERAKGNILERFSAQQFPDLHSELNLSSLELGDSALYFCASSVAGTGMGNTEAFFGQGTRLTVV.

The chain uses TRBV27 and TRBJ2-6, with D perhaps matching TRBD1 (5 bases). In germline, CDR1 is MNHEY, CDR2 SMNVEV (reference sequence). The CDR3 runs 15 residues. Trimming shortened V by 3 bases and J by 3 bases, and 9 bases separated the two germline ends. CDR3 DNA sequence: TGTGCCAGCAGTTTTAGGGGCGGTGGGGCCAACGTCCTGACTTTC. This translates into CASSFRGGGANVLTF.

The genes are TRBV6-2 or TRBV6-3 and TRBJ2-1; D remains ambiguous. The CDR3 is 13 amino acids. V dropped 5 bases and J dropped 5 bases, with 10 bases sitting between them. Per germline, CDR1 MNHEY and CDR2 SVGEGT. CDR3 nucleotide sequence: TGTGCCAGCAGTGCCGGACGGAACAATGAGCAGTTCTTC. It codes for CASSAGRNNEQFF.

This clonotype has more than one count but fewer than ten. The chain recombines TRBV7-8 with TRBJ2-5; D is ambiguous. Germline-derived CDR1 and CDR2 are SGHVS and FQNEAQ. Trimming cost V 5 bases and J 0 bases, with 13 bases left between them. The CDR3 runs to 15 residues. The CDR3 sequence: CASSRGPLYQETQYF. The CDR3 nucleotides are TGTGCCAGCAGCCGCGGACCGTTGTACCAAGAGACCCAGTACTTC.

This clonotype was seen repeatedly, ten times or more. This sequence joins TRBV15 and TRBJ2-1; the D is unclear. The CDR3 sequence is 13 residues long. Germline lookup yields CDR1 LNHNV and CDR2 YYDKDF (reference sequence). Trimming took 5 bases from V and 8 from J, leaving 13 bases between them. This CDR3 is CATSVIPSHEQFF. For the CDR3, the DNA is TGTGCCACCAGCGTGATCCCCTCGCATGAGCAGTTCTTC.

This clonotype was detected only a few times. The J gene is TRBJ1-4, the V gene TRBV5-1, with TRBD1 identical over 9 bases. CDR1 and CDR2 (germline): SGHRS, YFSETQ. With 4 bases clipped from V and 8 bases from J, the junction kept 9 bases outside the gene matches. The CDR3 is 15 residues long. The CDR3 sequence: CASSPRDREGEKLFF. In nucleotides, the CDR3 is TGCGCCAGCAGCCCCCGGGACAGGGAGGGAGAAAAACTGTTTTTT.

This clonotype has a count of ten or more. The chain recombines TRBV10-3 with TRBJ1-2; the D is unclear. From germline, CDR1 is ENHRY and CDR2 SYGVKD. Trimming removed 0 bases from V and 4 bases from J, with 9 bases in between. This CDR3 has 14 residues. CDR3 nucleotides: TGTGCCATCAGTGAGTCGGAAGCGGGCTATGGCTACACCTTC. This translates into CAISESEAGYGYTF.

The chain couples TRBV10-2 to TRBJ1-5, with D maybe TRBD1 (6 bases). CDR1 and CDR2 from the germline V gene are WSHSY and SAAADI. Trimming left V 2 bases short and J 6 bases short, with 11 bases between. The CDR3 length is 14 residues. In DNA, the CDR3 is TGCGCCAGCAGTGAGGCCGGGGGCGGTCAGCCCCAGCATTTT. Amino acids: CASSEAGGGQPQHF.

This clonotype was counted only a few times. The chain uses TRBV11-2 and TRBJ1-2; D remains unclear. The CDR3 length is 15 residues. V was trimmed by 4 bases and J by 5 bases, leaving 17 bases between them. The V gene's germline CDR1 is SGHAT and CDR2 FQNNGV. CDR3 in amino acids: CASSSSGVSLYGYTF. CDR3 sequence (DNA): TGTGCCAGCAGCTCTAGTGGAGTTTCCCTTTATGGCTACACCTTC.

J is TRBJ2-1 and V is TRBV4-2; 11 bases agree with TRBD2. The CDR3 runs 17 residues. The germline V gene encodes CDR1 LGHNA and CDR2 YNFKEQ. V trimming: 1 base; J trimming: 4 bases; junction bases outside the gene matches: 6. The CDR3 protein is CASSQGKGLAEYNEQFF. DNA of the CDR3: TGTGCCAGCAGCCAAGGGAAGGGACTAGCGGAGTACAATGAGCAGTTCTTC.

This clonotype was picked up many times. This rearrangement joins TRBV29-1 to TRBJ2-5; unclear D gene. Trimming left V 6 bases short and J 5 bases short, with 10 bases between. Germline V gives CDR1 SQVTM, CDR2 ANQGSEA. This CDR3 has 11 amino acids. The CDR3 DNA is TGCAGCGTAGTGATTCTGGAGACCCAGTACTTC. Amino acid sequence: CSVVILETQYF.

This clonotype was observed a handful of times. This chain joins TRBV27 and TRBJ2-1, with TRBD2 matching 8 bases. Germline V gene data show CDR1 as MNHEY and CDR2 as SMNVEV (reference sequence). CDR3 length: 15 residues. V trimming: 6 bases; J trimming: 9 bases; junction bases outside the gene matches: 13. This CDR3 is CASRLVGGAWVEQFF. The CDR3 DNA follows: TGTGCCAGCAGGTTGGTCGGGGGGGCTTGGGTTGAGCAGTTCTTC.

The sample holds a few counts of this clonotype. This chain links TRBV19 with TRBJ1-1; tentative D call: TRBD1 (5 bases). The CDR3 runs 15 residues. V was trimmed by 3 bases and J by 3 bases, leaving 14 bases between them. Germline CDR1 is LNHDA and CDR2 is SQIVND (reference sequence). This chain's CDR3 is CASSMGQGLDTEAFF. CDR3 coding DNA: TGTGCCAGTAGTATGGGGCAGGGCTTGGACACTGAAGCTTTCTTT.

The V and J genes are TRBV12-5 and TRBJ2-5, with D unclear. This CDR3 comprises 14 residues. The germline V gene encodes CDR1 LGHNT and CDR2 FRNRAP. Trimming shortened V by 4 bases and J by 2 bases, and 11 bases separated the two germline ends. DNA of the CDR3: TGTGCTAGTGGTTCCCCCGAGGTACAAGAGACCCAGTACTTC. Residues: CASGSPEVQETQYF.